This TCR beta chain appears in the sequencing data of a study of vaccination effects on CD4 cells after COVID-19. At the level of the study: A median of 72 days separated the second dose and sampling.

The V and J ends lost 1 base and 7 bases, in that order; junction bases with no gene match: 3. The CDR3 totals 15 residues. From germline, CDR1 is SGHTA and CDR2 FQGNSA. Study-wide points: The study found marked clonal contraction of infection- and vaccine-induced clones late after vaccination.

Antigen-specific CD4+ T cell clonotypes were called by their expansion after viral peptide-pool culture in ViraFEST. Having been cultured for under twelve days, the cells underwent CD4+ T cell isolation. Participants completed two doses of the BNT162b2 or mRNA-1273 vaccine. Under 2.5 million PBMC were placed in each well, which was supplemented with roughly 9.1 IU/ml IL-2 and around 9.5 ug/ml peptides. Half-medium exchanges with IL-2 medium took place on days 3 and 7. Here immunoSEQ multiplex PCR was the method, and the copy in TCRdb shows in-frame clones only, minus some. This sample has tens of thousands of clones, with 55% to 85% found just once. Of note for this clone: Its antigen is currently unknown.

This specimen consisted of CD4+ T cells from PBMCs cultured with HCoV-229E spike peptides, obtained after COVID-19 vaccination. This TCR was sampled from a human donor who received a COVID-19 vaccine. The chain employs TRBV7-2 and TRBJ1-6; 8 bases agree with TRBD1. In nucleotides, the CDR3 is TGTGCCAGCAGCTTAGGGACAGGGACCAATTCACCCCTCCACTTT. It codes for CASSLGTGTNSPLHF. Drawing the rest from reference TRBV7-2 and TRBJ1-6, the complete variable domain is GAGVSQSPSNKVTEKGKDVELRCDPISGHTALYWYRQSLGQGLEFLIYFQGNSAPDKSGLPSDRFSAERTGGSVSTLTIQRTQQEDSAVYLCASSLGTGTNSPLHFGNGTRLTVT.